This TCR beta chain was sequenced in a study of control samples from healthy donors and cancer patients. The CDR3 consists of 19 residues. The germline CDR1 and CDR2 sequences are SGHDN and FVKESK. The V segment lost 6 bases and the J segment 2 bases; nucleotides outside the gene matches: 19. Some clones are missing from TCRdb's copy, which holds only in-frame ones; the method was immunoSEQ multiplex PCR. The top ten clones hold roughly 4.3% of a sample with approximately 160,000 clones, approximately 92% of them seen once. The origin of this receptor is a woman aged 55 to 70 in good health. Material: blood. The chain uses TRBV14 and TRBJ1-2; the match to TRBD1 covers 9 bases. The CDR3 DNA is TGTGCCAGCAGTCCCGGGACAGGGATTCTCCACACGCACAACTATGGCTACACCTTC. Residues: CASSPGTGILHTHNYGYTF.